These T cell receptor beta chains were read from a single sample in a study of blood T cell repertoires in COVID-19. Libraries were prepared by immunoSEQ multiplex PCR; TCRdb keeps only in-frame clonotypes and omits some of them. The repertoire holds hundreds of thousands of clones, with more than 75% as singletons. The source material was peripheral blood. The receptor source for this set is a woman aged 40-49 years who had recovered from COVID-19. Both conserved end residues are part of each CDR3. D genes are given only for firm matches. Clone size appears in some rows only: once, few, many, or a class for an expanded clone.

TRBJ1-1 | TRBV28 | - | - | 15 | CASSLLTGPGTEAFF | TGTGCCAGCAGTTTACTTACCGGTCCCGGCACTGAAGCTTTCTTT
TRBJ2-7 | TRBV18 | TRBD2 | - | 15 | CASSHPGLADYEQYF | TGTGCCAGCTCACACCCCGGACTAGCGGACTACGAGCAGTACTTC
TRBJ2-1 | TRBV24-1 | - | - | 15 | CATSDTHAPTNEQFF | TGTGCCACCAGTGACACCCATGCGCCGACAAATGAGCAGTTCTTC
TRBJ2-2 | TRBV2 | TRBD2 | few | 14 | CASSARLATGELFF | TGTGCCAGCAGTGCCCGACTAGCCACCGGGGAGCTGTTTTTT
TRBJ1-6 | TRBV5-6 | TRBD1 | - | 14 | CASSRGTGYSPLHF | TGTGCCAGCAGCCGGGGGACAGGGTATTCACCCCTCCACTTT
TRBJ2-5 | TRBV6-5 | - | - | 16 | CASSYSASAGWETQYF | TGTGCCAGCAGTTACTCGGCTAGCGCTGGGTGGGAGACCCAGTACTTC
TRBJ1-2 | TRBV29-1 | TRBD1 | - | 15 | CSVDPSTGGGYGYTF | TGCAGCGTTGATCCCTCGACAGGGGGGGGGTATGGCTACACCTTC
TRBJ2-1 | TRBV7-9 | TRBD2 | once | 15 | CASSLGPSGYNEQFF | TGTGCCAGCAGCTTAGGGCCTAGCGGATACAATGAGCAGTTCTTC
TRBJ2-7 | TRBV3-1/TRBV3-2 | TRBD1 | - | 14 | CASSHGTGSNEQYF | TGTGCCAGCAGCCACGGGACAGGGTCGAACGAGCAGTACTTC
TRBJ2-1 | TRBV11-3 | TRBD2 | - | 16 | CASSPGSGGAYNEQFF | TGTGCCAGCAGCCCGGGGTCGGGAGGGGCCTACAATGAGCAGTTCTTC
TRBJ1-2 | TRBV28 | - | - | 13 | CASSFLGGLGYTF | TGTGCCAGCAGTTTTTTGGGGGGGCTTGGCTACACCTTC
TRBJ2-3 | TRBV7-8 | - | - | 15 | CASSLGGTYTDTQYF | TGTGCCAGCAGCTTAGGGGGCACATACACAGATACGCAGTATTTT
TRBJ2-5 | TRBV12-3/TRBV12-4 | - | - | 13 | CASTSVAGETQYF | TGTGCCAGCACCTCCGTGGCGGGGGAGACCCAGTACTTC
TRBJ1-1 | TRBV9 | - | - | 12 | CASSPGTMGAFF | TGTGCCAGCAGCCCCGGGACTATGGGAGCTTTCTTT
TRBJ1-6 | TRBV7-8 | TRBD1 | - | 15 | CASSFYRGPNSPLHF | TGTGCCAGCAGTTTCTACAGGGGGCCGAATTCACCCCTCCACTTT
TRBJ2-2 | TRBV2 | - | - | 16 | CASSRTRGSNTGELFF | TGTGCCAGCAGCCGCACCCGCGGGTCGAACACCGGGGAGCTGTTTTTT
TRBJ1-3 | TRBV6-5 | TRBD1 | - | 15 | CASKKTGDSGNTIYF | TGTGCCAGCAAAAAGACAGGGGACTCTGGAAACACCATATATTTT
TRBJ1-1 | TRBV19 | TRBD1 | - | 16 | CASIGGTARRATEAFF | TGTGCCAGTATTGGGGGGACAGCCCGAAGGGCCACTGAAGCTTTCTTT
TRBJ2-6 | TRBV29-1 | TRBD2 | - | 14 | CSVVWASGSPVLTF | TGCAGCGTTGTTTGGGCTAGCGGGAGCCCCGTCCTGACTTTC
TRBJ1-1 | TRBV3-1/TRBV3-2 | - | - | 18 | CASSPRGRGPAGESEAFF | TGTGCCAGCAGCCCCCGGGGGCGGGGGCCGGCCGGTGAGTCTGAAGCTTTCTTT
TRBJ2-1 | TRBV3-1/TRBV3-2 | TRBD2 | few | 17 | CASSLPGLAGGGDEQFF | TGTGCCAGCAGCCTTCCGGGACTAGCGGGAGGCGGGGATGAGCAGTTCTTC
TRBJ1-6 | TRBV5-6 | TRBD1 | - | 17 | CASSLPGQGARSSPLHF | TGTGCCAGCAGCTTACCTGGACAGGGGGCGAGGAGTTCACCCCTCCACTTT
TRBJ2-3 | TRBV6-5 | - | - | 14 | CASSYSSAVEAQYF | TGTGCCAGCAGTTACTCCTCGGCGGTGGAAGCGCAGTATTTT
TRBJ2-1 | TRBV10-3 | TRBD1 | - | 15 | CAISEGQGARDEQFF | TGTGCCATCAGTGAAGGACAGGGGGCGCGGGATGAGCAGTTCTTC
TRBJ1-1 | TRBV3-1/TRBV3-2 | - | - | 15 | CASSQGRGSNTEAFF | TGTGCCAGCAGCCAGGGGAGGGGTAGTAACACTGAAGCTTTCTTT
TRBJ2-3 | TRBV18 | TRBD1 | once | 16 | CASSPRDRGGTDTQYF | TGTGCCAGCTCACCACGGGACAGGGGAGGCACAGATACGCAGTATTTT
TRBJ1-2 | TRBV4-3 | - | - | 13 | CASSQDSRGWYTF | TGCGCCAGCAGCCAAGATTCCAGGGGCTGGTACACCTTC
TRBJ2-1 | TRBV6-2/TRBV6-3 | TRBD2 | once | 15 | CASSPWGGFVNEQFF | TGTGCCAGCAGCCCCTGGGGGGGGTTCGTCAATGAGCAGTTCTTC
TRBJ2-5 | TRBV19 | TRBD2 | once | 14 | CASSLAGGPETQYF | TGTGCCAGTAGTCTAGCGGGAGGGCCAGAGACCCAGTACTTC
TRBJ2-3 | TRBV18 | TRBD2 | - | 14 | CASSRGAGTDTQYF | TGTGCCAGCTCACGTGGAGCGGGAACAGATACGCAGTATTTT
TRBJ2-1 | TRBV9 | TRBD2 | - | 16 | CASSVGGGSSYNEQFF | TGTGCCAGCAGCGTAGGGGGCGGGAGCTCCTACAATGAGCAGTTCTTC
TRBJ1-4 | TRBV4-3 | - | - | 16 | CASSQDGGVFGEKLFF | TGCGCCAGCAGCCAAGATGGGGGGGTGTTCGGTGAAAAACTGTTTTTT
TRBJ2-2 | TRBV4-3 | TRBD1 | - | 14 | CASSQGRGSGELFF | TGCGCCAGCAGCCAGGGCAGGGGGTCCGGGGAGCTGTTTTTT
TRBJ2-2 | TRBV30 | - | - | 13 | CAWAPLGTGELFF | TGTGCCTGGGCTCCCCTAGGCACCGGGGAGCTGTTTTTT
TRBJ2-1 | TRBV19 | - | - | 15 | CASSPRGPRYNEQFF | TGTGCCAGTAGTCCGCGGGGGCCGAGGTACAATGAGCAGTTCTTC
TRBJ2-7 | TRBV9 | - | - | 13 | CASSDLAGYEQYF | TGTGCCAGCAGCGACTTGGCAGGCTACGAGCAGTACTTC
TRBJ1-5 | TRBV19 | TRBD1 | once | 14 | CASSMVQGNQPQHF | TGTGCCAGTAGTATGGTACAGGGGAATCAGCCCCAGCATTTT
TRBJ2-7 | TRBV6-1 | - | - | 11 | CASSEAWGEYF | TGTGCCAGCAGTGAAGCCTGGGGCGAGTACTTC
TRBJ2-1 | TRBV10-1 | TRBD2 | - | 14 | CASRGLGAYNEQFF | TGCGCCAGCCGGGGACTAGGGGCCTACAATGAGCAGTTCTTC